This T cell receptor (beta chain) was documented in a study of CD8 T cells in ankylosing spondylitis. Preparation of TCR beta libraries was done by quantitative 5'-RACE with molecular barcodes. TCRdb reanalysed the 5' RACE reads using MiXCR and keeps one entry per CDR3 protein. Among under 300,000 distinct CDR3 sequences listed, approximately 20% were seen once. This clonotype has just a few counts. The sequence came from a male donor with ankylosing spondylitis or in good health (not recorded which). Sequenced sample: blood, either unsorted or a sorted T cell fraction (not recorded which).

CDR3 nucleotide sequence: TGCGCCAGCAGCTTGTGGGACGGACCATACGAGCAGTACTTC. Protein: CASSLWDGPYEQYF. This chain connects TRBV5-1 to TRBJ2-7; the D gene could be TRBD1 or TRBD2 (5 bases each). Trimming removed 1 base at V and 4 bases at J, with 12 bases between. The V gene's germline CDR1 is SGHRS and CDR2 YFSETQ. This CDR3 has 14 residues.